This paragraph covers one TCR beta chain sequence. Its antigen specificity is not known. No base quality information exists; no much larger clone differs at one position. Counted from cysteine to phenylalanine, this CDR3 has 14 amino acids. CDR3 DNA only is kept here, 42 bases in frame from base 1. Germline trimming amounts to 4 bases on V and 9 bases on J, with 5 as the count of junction bases outside the gene matches. CDR1 and CDR2, looked up from the germline V gene, are SQVTM and ANQGSEA. TCRbeta CDR3 regions were amplified from genomic DNA by means of the immunoSEQ Assay, a bias-controlled multiplex PCR. As for the original processing: The number of nucleated cells in each sample was estimated by amplification of reference gene primers within the assay. To quantify the absolute abundance of each unique TCRbeta CDR3 rearrangement, sequence reads were collapsed and filtered. For each sample, productive Simpson clonality was calculated as the square root of Simpson's diversity index over productive rearrangements. Here the immuneACCESS table is served through TCRdb, limited to in-frame sequences with V and J called. Missing clones are a known gap in these copies; in checked studies unresolved V genes cover under half, and the rest lacks a known reason. For V, J and clone size, that table is used; D and trimming come from the DNA. The sample table shows over 90,000 clones, and 81% are seen once. Around 4.8% of the sample goes to the ten largest clones.

One collaborating source in Seattle enrolled patients during active infection and followed them longitudinally through the course of disease. Each collaborating institution followed its own protocols to collect whole blood in K2EDTA tubes. Collaborator samples were shipped for TCRbeta analysis as frozen whole blood, isolated PBMCs, or DNA extracted from either sample type. The record originates from a study of blood T cell repertoires in COVID-19 (dated by TCRdb to 2020 to 2021). As for the study more broadly: The collaborator samples originated in the United States, Italy and Spain and spanned the acute and convalescent phases of COVID-19. The prospective study material was composed of cDNA or gDNA derived from T cells, B-cell-depleted T cells, or PBMCs. Deeply sampled blood TCRbeta repertoires from subjects exposed to, actively infected with, or recovered from COVID-19 were included in the dataset. The repertoires were released in a freely available public database intended as a resource for research on the immune response to SARS-CoV-2. Samples came from the ongoing ImmuneRACE study (first 160 participants) plus 1,254 subjects from 6 global collaborators. Nearly every sample came with metadata listing a de-identified subject ID, COVID-19 status, age in years and sex. Where HLA class I and class II types were available, the types were taken from metadata supplied by the sample provider, not from assay-based typing.

What the work shows at the level of the full study, not this receptor alone: The amount of clinical and demographic metadata varied by source and participant and was provided uncurated.

Specimen: peripheral blood. The sequence is built from TRBV29-1 and TRBJ2-1; 14 nucleotides in the junction match TRBD2. The TCR comes from a man of 80 years or more with COVID-19, enrolled during active disease. The CDR3: CSVARLAGGVEQFF. The nucleotide sequence reads as follows: TGCAGCGTTGCCCGACTAGCGGGGGGGGTTGAGCAGTTCTTC.